Listed here are 26 T cell receptor beta chains from one sample, sequenced in a study of control samples from healthy donors and cancer patients. Clones were sequenced by immunoSEQ multiplex PCR, and TCRdb holds only the in-frame ones, with some missing. The table includes fewer than 40,000 clones, 85% to 95% detected once. The specimen was PBMCs. The receptors derive from a man aged 40-49 years with colorectal cancer.

This sequence joins TRBV15 and TRBJ1-2, with TRBD1 as a possible D gene (6 bases). The CDR3 is 16 residues long. The germline V and J ends were trimmed by 1 base and 4 bases, with 16 bases remaining between them. CDR1 LNHNV and CDR2 YYDKDF come from the germline V gene (reference sequence). For the CDR3, the DNA is TGTGCCACCAGCAGAGGGGGGCCCCAGGGGCTCTATGGCTACACCTTC. Its protein is CATSRGGPQGLYGYTF. Together with reference TRBV15 and TRBJ1-2, the CDR3 gives the full variable domain: DAMVIQNPRYQVTQFGKPVTLSCSQTLNHNVMYWYQQKSSQAPKLLFHYYDKDFNNEADTPDNFQSRRPNTSFCFLDIRSPGLGDTAMYLCATSRGGPQGLYGYTFGSGTRLTVV.

The chain employs TRBV11-2 and TRBJ1-6, with D tentatively TRBD1 (5 bases). Germline values: CDR1 SGHAT, CDR2 FQNNGV. The V end lost 3 bases, the J end lost 9 bases, and 15 bases lay between the germline ends. The length of the CDR3 is 15 residues. CDR3 nucleotide sequence: TGTGCCAGCAGCTTGGTAGGCAGGGAGGGTTCACCCCTCCACTTT. Amino acid sequence: CASSLVGREGSPLHF.

The chain links TRBV27 to TRBJ2-2; 7 bases are a match to TRBD2. The CDR3 covers 14 residues. The V and J ends lost 8 bases and 3 bases, in that order; junction bases with no gene match: 6. CDR1 is MNHEY, CDR2 SMNVEV, per germline (reference sequence). Written as DNA, the CDR3 is TGTGCCAGCTGGGGGGGTCGATACACCGGGGAGCTGTTTTTT. Its translation: CASWGGRYTGELFF.

CDR3 loop: CASSKEGPGVMNTEAFF. CDR3 sequence (DNA): TGTGCCAGCAGCAAGGAGGGGCCAGGGGTGATGAACACTGAAGCTTTCTTT. The chain recombines TRBV21-1 with TRBJ1-1. TRBV21-1 corresponds to a pseudogene. This CDR3 has 17 residues.

The V gene is TRBV5-1, the J gene TRBJ1-6, with a weak D call TRBD1 (5 bases). Germline V lookup: CDR1 SGHRS, CDR2 YFSETQ. This CDR3 region has 15 residues. Trimming stripped 0 bases from V and 8 bases from J, with 12 bases between. The CDR3 region has the DNA TGCGCCAGCAGCTTGGAAGGACAAAACTATTCACCCCTCCACTTT. This translates into CASSLEGQNYSPLHF.

The CDR3: CASFDRQGNGGYTF. DNA of the CDR3: TGTGCCAGCTTCGATAGACAGGGGAATGGTGGCTACACCTTC. The chain is built from TRBV6-5 and TRBJ1-2; 8 nucleotides match TRBD1. Germline assignment: CDR1 MNHEY and CDR2 SVGAGI. This CDR3 has 14 amino acids. V dropped 8 bases and J dropped 7; count of bases not matched to a gene: 12.

The chain uses TRBV7-3 and TRBJ2-7; 9 bases map to TRBD1. There are 13 residues in the CDR3. Germline assignment: CDR1 SGHTA and CDR2 FQGTGA. The J segment lost 4 bases and the V segment lost 5 bases, leaving 3 bases of the junction unmatched. In nucleotides, the CDR3 is TGTGCCAGCAGCCCGGGACAGGGATACGAGCAGTACTTC. Its protein product is CASSPGQGYEQYF.

This chain joins TRBV7-9 and TRBJ1-5, with TRBD1 matching over 7 bases. Looked up from germline, CDR1 is SEHNR and CDR2 is FQNEAQ (reference sequence). The V and J ends lost 5 bases and 7 bases, in that order; junction bases with no gene match: 8. The CDR3 covers 14 residues. In nucleotides, the CDR3 is TGTGCCAGCAGCCCCGACAGGGAGGACCAGCCCCAGCATTTT. Translating gives CASSPDREDQPQHF.

As DNA, the CDR3 is TGTGCCAGCAGCTTGAAAGCCGGAAAGAACACTGAAGCTTTCTTT. This gives the protein CASSLKAGKNTEAFF. V gene TRBV7-9 combines with J gene TRBJ1-1, with unresolved D. Germline V gives CDR1 SEHNR, CDR2 FQNEAQ (reference sequence). V was trimmed by 3 bases and J by 1 base, leaving 12 bases between them. The CDR3 covers 15 residues.

The rearrangement uses TRBV10-3 and TRBJ1-6; weak D call: TRBD1 (6 bases). Trimming left V 6 bases short and J 4 bases short, with 13 bases between. The CDR3 is 15 amino acids. Germline V gene sequence: CDR1 ENHRY, CDR2 SYGVKD. The CDR3: CAIREGGGYNSPLHF. CDR3 coding DNA: TGTGCCATCAGGGAGGGAGGGGGATATAATTCACCCCTCCACTTT.

The V gene is TRBV12-3 or TRBV12-4, the J gene TRBJ1-2, with D possibly matching TRBD1 (5 bases). V lost 11 bases and J lost 4, with 17 bases in between. The CDR3 spans 13 residues. The CDR3: CASTGGMGYGYTF. The DNA for the CDR3 is TGTGCCTCAACAGGTGGAATGGGCTATGGCTACACCTTC.

The chain recombines TRBV7-3 with TRBJ1-1; TRBD1 matches 9 bases. This CDR3 contains 14 residues. Germline values: CDR1 SGHTA, CDR2 FQGTGA. V lost 5 bases to trimming and J lost 9 bases; unmatched junction nucleotides: 10. CDR3 region: CASSASGTGTKAFF. The DNA for the CDR3 is TGTGCCAGCAGCGCCTCCGGGACAGGGACCAAAGCTTTCTTT.

The chain combines TRBV6-6 with TRBJ1-1, with 8 nucleotides matching TRBD1. This CDR3 comprises 17 residues. CDR1 and CDR2 from the germline V gene are MNHNY and SVGAGI (reference sequence). V gave up 6 bases and J gave up 4 bases; unmatched junction bases: 16. The CDR3: CASRRRQGTLSITEAFF. The CDR3 bases are TGTGCCAGCAGACGAAGACAGGGGACGCTTTCGATCACTGAAGCTTTCTTT.

This chain links TRBV23-1 with TRBJ2-7; D unresolved. TRBV23-1 is given ORF status, its function remaining uncertain. V shed 5 bases and J shed 4 bases, with 3 bases lying between them. The CDR3 runs 10 residues. The CDR3 here is CASSTYEQYF. For the CDR3, the DNA is TGCGCCAGCAGTACTTACGAGCAGTACTTC.

The chain combines TRBV11-2 with TRBJ2-7; 7 nucleotides line up with TRBD1. Unmatched junction bases numbered 10, after V lost 5 bases and J lost 3 bases. In germline, CDR1 is SGHAT, CDR2 FQNNGV. The CDR3 covers 15 residues. CDR3 in amino acids: CASSGRTGGFYEQYF. CDR3 DNA sequence: TGTGCCAGCAGCGGCCGGACAGGAGGATTCTACGAGCAGTACTTC.

This clone came up a few times. V and J are TRBV5-6 and TRBJ2-5; D unresolved. V lost 2 bases to trimming and J lost 2 bases, with 13 bases between them. The CDR3 consists of 15 residues. The germline CDR1 and CDR2 sequences are SGHDT and YYEEEE. This chain's CDR3 is CASSFGALRQETQYF. The CDR3 nucleotides read TGTGCCAGCAGCTTTGGTGCGCTGAGACAAGAGACCCAGTACTTC.

This clone was recorded once. The chain joins TRBV12-3 or TRBV12-4 to TRBJ2-1, with D maybe TRBD2 (6 bases). V shed 5 bases and J shed 6 bases, with 11 bases lying between them. The CDR3 covers 13 residues. CDR3: CASSPMGGNEQFF. The CDR3 bases are TGTGCCAGCAGTCCGATGGGGGGCAATGAGCAGTTCTTC.

The chain employs TRBV6-6 and TRBJ1-1; D remains unclear. The CDR3 loop spans 13 amino acids. The V gene's germline CDR1 is MNHNY and CDR2 SVGAGI (reference sequence). V was pared by 8 bases and J by 5 bases, with 15 bases between. This CDR3 is CASQFGLRTEAFF. The CDR3 coding sequence is TGTGCCAGCCAATTCGGACTTAGGACTGAAGCTTTCTTT.

The V gene is TRBV19, the J gene TRBJ2-1, with 12 nucleotides matching TRBD2. The trim removed 10 bases at V and 9 bases at J, leaving 13 bases unmatched. There are 15 residues in the CDR3. Per the germline V gene, CDR1 is LNHDA and CDR2 is SQIVND (reference sequence). The CDR3 DNA reads as TGTGCCACCCGTATGCTAGCGGGGGGGCTTGGTGAGCAGTTCTTC. It encodes CATRMLAGGLGEQFF.

This chain joins TRBV19 and TRBJ2-1; TRBD2 matches at 12 bases. CDR1 LNHDA and CDR2 SQIVND come from the germline V gene (reference sequence). The CDR3 consists of 16 residues. The ends lost 5 bases at V and 7 bases at J; junction bases unmatched: 9. The CDR3 sequence is CASSETSGGNYNEQFF. For the CDR3, the DNA is TGTGCCAGTAGTGAGACTAGCGGGGGAAATTATAATGAGCAGTTCTTC.

The chain uses TRBV5-1 and TRBJ2-7; 8 bases fit TRBD1. Germline trimming cut 0 bases from V and 5 bases from J; bases unmatched to any gene: 4. CDR3 length equals 14 residues. Germline lookup yields CDR1 SGHRS and CDR2 YFSETQ. The CDR3 nucleotides are TGCGCCAGCAGCTTGGCCGCGACAGGGGACGAGCAGTACTTC. Encoded protein: CASSLAATGDEQYF.

The genes are TRBV2 and TRBJ1-5; TRBD1 matches at 7 bases. This CDR3 has 17 amino acids. J gave up 1 base and V 1 base, and 7 bases lay outside the gene matches. Per germline, CDR1 SNHLY and CDR2 FYNNEI. The CDR3 region has the DNA TGTGCCAGCAGTGAAGGCAGGGGGGGGCGGAGCAATCAGCCCCAGCATTTT. Translation gives CASSEGRGGRSNQPQHF.

This chain uses TRBV2 with TRBJ2-7; maybe TRBD2 (6 bases). This CDR3 spans 16 amino acids. Trimming took off 6 bases at V and 4 bases at J, with 22 bases between the two ends. The germline V gene has CDR1 SNHLY and CDR2 FYNNEI. The CDR3 loop reads CASSGRRAPGFYEQYF. CDR3 in DNA: TGTGCCAGCAGCGGAAGGAGGGCACCTGGGTTTTACGAGCAGTACTTC.

CDR3 protein: CASRVAKGMNTEAFF. CDR3 nucleotide sequence: TGTGCCAGCAGGGTAGCGAAGGGGATGAACACTGAAGCTTTCTTT. J is TRBJ1-1 and V is TRBV6-5, with D possibly matching TRBD1 (5 bases). Per germline, CDR1 MNHEY and CDR2 SVGAGI. V was trimmed by 6 bases and J by 0 bases, leaving 14 bases between them. The CDR3 extends over 15 amino acids.

The V call is TRBV18, the J call TRBJ2-3; D is possibly TRBD1 or TRBD2 (5 bases each). V lost 0 bases and J 4 bases, leaving 5 bases between the germline ends. Germline V lookup: CDR1 KGHSH, CDR2 LQKENI. This CDR3 comprises 13 residues. DNA of the CDR3: TGTGCCAGCTCACCACCGGGACCAGATACGCAGTATTTT. As protein: CASSPPGPDTQYF.

J is TRBJ2-3 and V is TRBV20-1, with D unclear. This CDR3 contains 11 residues. Germline CDR1 and CDR2: DFQATT and SNEGSKA (reference sequence). Trimming stripped 6 bases from V and 6 bases from J, with 10 bases between. Here the CDR3 reads CSATKMDTQYF. For the CDR3, the DNA is TGCAGTGCCACCAAAATGGATACGCAGTATTTT.